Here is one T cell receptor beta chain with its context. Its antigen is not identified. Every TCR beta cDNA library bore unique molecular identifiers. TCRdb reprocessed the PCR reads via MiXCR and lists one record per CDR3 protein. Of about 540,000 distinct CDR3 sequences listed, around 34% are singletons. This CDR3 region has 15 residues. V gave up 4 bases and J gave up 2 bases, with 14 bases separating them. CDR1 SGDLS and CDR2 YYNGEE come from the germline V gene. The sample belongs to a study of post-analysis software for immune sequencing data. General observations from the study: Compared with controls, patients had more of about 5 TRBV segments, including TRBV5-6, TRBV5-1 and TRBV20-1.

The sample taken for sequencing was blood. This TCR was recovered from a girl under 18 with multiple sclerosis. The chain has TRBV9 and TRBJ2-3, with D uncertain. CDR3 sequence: CASSLIPGSTDTQYF. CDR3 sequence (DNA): TGTGCCAGCAGCCTGATTCCGGGTTCCACAGATACGCAGTATTTT. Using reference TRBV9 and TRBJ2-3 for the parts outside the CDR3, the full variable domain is DSGVTQTPKHLITATGQRVTLRCSPRSGDLSVYWYQQSLDQGLQFLIQYYNGEERAKGNILERFSAQQFPDLHSELNLSSLELGDSALYFCASSLIPGSTDTQYFGPGTRLTVL.